A selection of T cell receptor beta chains follows, all from one sample in a study of cytomegalovirus exposure and HLA in healthy donors. The assay was immunoSEQ multiplex PCR, and TCRdb's table has in-frame clones only and misses some. The sample holds about 160,000 clones, 70% to 90% seen once. The sequenced material came from PBMCs. The receptors shown here come from a woman under 40 in good health and CMV-seronegative. Each CDR3 is given with its conserved first and last residue. The D gene is left open where the match is weak. Only some rows state a clone size, as once, few, many or a class for expanded clones.

d_gene	v_gene	j_gene	abundance	CDR3aa	CDR3nt
-	TRBV5-1	TRBJ1-3	once	CASSLRGATTDNTIYF	TGCGCCAGCAGCTTAAGGGGGGCGACCACCGACAACACCATATATTTT
-	TRBV7-9	TRBJ2-1	-	CASSLVALRDHEQFF	TGTGCCAGCAGCTTAGTGGCGCTTAGGGACCATGAGCAGTTCTTC
TRBD2	TRBV9	TRBJ2-3	-	CASSVDWDYNTDTQYF	TGTGCCAGCAGCGTAGATTGGGACTATAACACAGATACGCAGTATTTT
-	TRBV14	TRBJ2-2	-	CASSHPRAGLQELFF	TGTGCCAGCAGCCACCCACGGGCTGGCCTCCAGGAGCTGTTTTTT
-	TRBV4-2	TRBJ2-1	-	CASSHPSNPYNEQFF	TGTGCCAGCAGCCACCCCTCAAACCCATACAATGAGCAGTTCTTC
TRBD2	TRBV28	TRBJ2-3	-	CASSPWTSGLNARSTDTQYF	TGTGCCAGCAGCCCGTGGACTAGCGGGCTCAACGCTAGAAGCACAGATACGCAGTATTTT
-	TRBV18	TRBJ2-7	-	CASSPTRNYEQYF	TGTGCCAGCTCACCTACGAGGAACTACGAGCAGTACTTC
-	TRBV28	TRBJ1-4	-	CASSSTNEKLFF	TGTGCCAGCTCTTCAACTAATGAAAAACTGTTTTTT
-	TRBV30	TRBJ1-1	few	CAWSVLGEAFF	TGTGCCTGGAGTGTACTGGGGGAAGCTTTCTTT
-	TRBV5-4	TRBJ1-1	-	CASTRGGVGITEAFF	TGTGCCAGCACCCGCGGAGGGGTCGGTATCACTGAAGCTTTCTTT
TRBD1	TRBV13	TRBJ2-3	-	CASSPSGTAQDTQYF	TGTGCCAGCAGCCCGTCCGGGACAGCGCAAGATACGCAGTATTTT
-	TRBV30	TRBJ1-3	once	CAWSGTFFSGNTIYF	TGTGCCTGGAGTGGTACATTTTTCTCTGGAAACACCATATATTTT
-	TRBV27	TRBJ1-5	-	CASSLDRNQPQHF	TGTGCCAGCAGTTTAGATAGGAATCAGCCCCAGCATTTT
-	TRBV20-1	TRBJ1-2	-	CSASPAYGYTF	TGCAGTGCTAGTCCAGCCTATGGCTACACCTTC
-	TRBV9	TRBJ1-6	-	CASSVSGTDNSPLHF	TGTGCCAGCAGCGTTTCAGGAACGGATAATTCACCCCTCCACTTT
TRBD1	TRBV5-1	TRBJ1-2	-	CASRPTGGTYGYTF	TGCGCCAGCAGACCGACAGGGGGTACCTATGGCTACACCTTC
-	TRBV5-1	TRBJ2-7	-	CASSPGSGYEQYF	TGCGCCAGCAGCCCAGGATCAGGCTACGAGCAGTACTTC
-	TRBV9	TRBJ1-6	few	CASSVGTREESPLHF	TGTGCCAGCAGCGTAGGGACCCGGGAGGAATCACCCCTCCACTTT
-	TRBV4-2	TRBJ2-2	-	CASSQGNWDSGFHRGAVF	TGTGCCAGCAGCCAAGGAAATTGGGATAGCGGATTCCACCGGGGAGCTGTTTTT
-	TRBV19	TRBJ2-2	-	CASTPPLKTGELFF	TGTGCCAGTACCCCCCCTTTGAAAACCGGGGAGCTGTTTTTT
-	TRBV5-5	TRBJ1-5	-	CASSLSGGSNQPQHF	TGTGCCAGCAGCTTGTCAGGAGGGAGCAATCAGCCCCAGCATTTT
-	TRBV6-5	TRBJ2-4	-	CASRPPGQPNIQYF	TGTGCCAGCAGGCCACCGGGACAACCAAACATTCAGTACTTC
TRBD2	TRBV13	TRBJ2-5	-	CASSSGLADPRAQYF	TGTGCCAGCAGCTCGGGACTAGCGGATCCCCGGGCCCAGTACTTC
TRBD2	TRBV27	TRBJ2-1	-	CASSNSGGSYNEQFF	TGTGCCAGCAGCAACAGCGGGGGGTCCTACAATGAGCAGTTCTTC
-	TRBV7-9	TRBJ1-1	-	CASSFNPNTEAFF	TGTGCCAGCAGCTTTAACCCGAACACTGAAGCTTTCTTT
-	TRBV5-5	TRBJ1-1	-	CASSLAGTGRTEAFF	TGTGCCAGCAGCTTGGCAGGAACAGGGCGGACTGAAGCTTTCTTT
-	TRBV2	TRBJ2-5	-	CASSEAGTQYF	TGTGCCAGCAGTGAAGCAGGGACCCAGTACTTC
-	TRBV6-5	TRBJ2-1	-	CATGRADNEQFF	TGTGCCACAGGCCGCGCAGACAATGAGCAGTTCTTC
-	TRBV25-1	TRBJ2-1	-	CASSVLNEQFF	TGTGCCAGCAGTGTTCTCAATGAGCAGTTCTTC
-	TRBV6-6	TRBJ1-1	-	CASSYSFGGGGTEAFF	TGTGCCAGCAGTTACTCGTTTGGGGGAGGGGGCACTGAAGCTTTCTTT
TRBD2	TRBV6-5	TRBJ2-7	-	CASSSFSGGVYEQYF	TGTGCCAGCAGTAGCTTTTCCGGGGGGGTTTACGAGCAGTACTTC
-	TRBV7-9	TRBJ2-3	-	CASSLVGGPDTQYF	TGTGCCAGCAGCTTAGTTGGGGGACCAGATACGCAGTATTTT
-	TRBV9	TRBJ2-2	-	CASSVEEENTGELFF	TGTGCCAGCAGCGTAGAGGAGGAGAACACCGGGGAGCTGTTTTTT
TRBD2	TRBV2	TRBJ2-3	once	CASTGTRLADVFRTDTQYF	TGTGCCAGCACGGGAACCAGACTAGCGGATGTCTTTCGCACAGATACGCAGTATTTT
TRBD2	TRBV28	TRBJ2-1	-	CASSSTPGTSGRYEQFF	TGTGCCAGCAGTTCAACTCCCGGGACTAGCGGGAGGTATGAGCAGTTCTTC
-	TRBV5-6	TRBJ2-7	-	CASSLLGQVTSEQYF	TGTGCCAGCAGCTTGTTGGGGCAGGTGACGAGCGAGCAGTACTTC
-	TRBV28	TRBJ2-2	-	CASSLSGRVTGELFF	TGTGCCAGCAGTTTATCGGGAAGGGTCACCGGGGAGCTGTTTTTT
-	TRBV18	TRBJ1-5	-	CASSRQGLGNQPQHF	TGTGCCAGCTCACGCCAGGGGCTGGGCAATCAGCCCCAGCATTTT
-	TRBV6-6	TRBJ1-1	few	CASSNTETGIEAFF	TGTGCCAGCAGTAATACAGAGACAGGAATTGAAGCTTTCTTT
TRBD1	TRBV2	TRBJ1-4	-	CASRQQGAGREKLFF	TGTGCCAGCAGACAACAGGGGGCGGGACGTGAAAAACTGTTTTTT
-	TRBV7-3	TRBJ2-3	-	CASSFRRFPSTDTQYF	TGTGCCAGCAGCTTTCGCAGGTTCCCTAGCACAGATACGCAGTATTTT
-	TRBV5-4	TRBJ2-4	-	CASSLRQGSAKNIQYF	TGTGCCAGCAGCTTGCGCCAGGGATCAGCCAAAAACATTCAGTACTTC
-	TRBV18	TRBJ1-2	-	CASSPAGGDGYTF	TGTGCCAGCTCACCGGCGGGGGGAGATGGCTACACCTTC